This T cell receptor (beta chain) was observed in a study of blood T cell repertoires in COVID-19 (dated by TCRdb to the early 2020s). General notes on the study: The collaborator samples originated in the United States, Italy and Spain and spanned the acute and convalescent phases of COVID-19. The prospective study material was composed of cDNA or gDNA derived from T cells, B-cell-depleted T cells, or PBMCs. Where available, HLA class I and class II types were obtained from metadata supplied by the sample provider rather than from assay-based typing. Deeply sampled blood TCRbeta repertoires from subjects exposed to, actively infected with, or recovered from COVID-19 were included in the dataset. Nearly every sample came with metadata listing a de-identified subject ID, COVID-19 status, age in years and sex. The samples were drawn from two sources: the first 160 participants of the ongoing ImmuneRACE study, and approximately 1,300 subjects contributed by 6 global collaborators. A freely available public database, intended as a resource for researchers studying the immune response to SARS-CoV-2, is where the repertoires were released. Study-wide conclusions, independent of this receptor: How much clinical and demographic metadata was included differed by source and by participant, and the metadata was provided uncurated.

The junction carries 12 bases between V and J, which are trimmed by 3 bases and 7 bases respectively. According to the germline V gene, CDR1 reads KGHDR and CDR2 reads SFDVKD. Measured from the cysteine to the phenylalanine, the CDR3 is 13 residues long. Just the 39-base CDR3 DNA is kept, in frame starting at base 1. Enrolling through a virtual design, the prospective study's participants ranged in age from roughly 18 to 90 years and lived across roughly 24 United States geographic areas. Cohort assignment in the prospective study relied on participant-reported clinical history from a screening survey and a study questionnaire. Recovered participants in ImmuneRACE Cohort 3 were defined as having two consecutive negative NP/OP PCR tests, clearance from a healthcare professional, or resolution of symptoms. In the prospective study, mobile phlebotomists collected whole blood, serum and a nasopharyngeal or oropharyngeal swab from each participant. Over a roughly 2-month period, participants in the prospective study had the option of providing additional blood draws and questionnaires. Before DNA extraction, prospective study blood samples were shipped either frozen or at room temperature.

Notes on this clone: Its antigen is still unknown. No much larger clonotype is one base removed from it; base qualities were not supplied.

TCRbeta CDR3 regions were amplified from genomic DNA using the immunoSEQ Assay, a bias-controlled multiplex PCR. Turning to the authors' computational methods: Nucleated cell counts per sample were estimated from amplification of reference gene primers within the assay. Sequence reads were collapsed and filtered to measure the absolute abundance of every unique TCRbeta CDR3 rearrangement. For each sample, productive Simpson clonality was calculated by taking the square root of Simpson's diversity index across productive rearrangements. The table comes from immuneACCESS by way of TCRdb, which keeps in-frame sequences with V and J called. Part of the clones is missing from these tables; in studies checked, under half for an unresolved V gene and the rest for unknown reasons. V, J and clone size reflect that table, while D and trimming were determined from the DNA. The sample table shows some 330,000 clones, and around 90% are seen once. The ten largest clonotypes hold less than 20% of the sample.

The chain employs TRBV24-1 and TRBJ2-7; no D gene is confidently identified. Sequenced material: PBMCs or T cells enriched from blood (not recorded which). The clonotype was recovered from a woman aged 25-40 years who had recovered from COVID-19. The DNA sequence follows: TGTGCCACCAGTGATACGGCCGCGGTTGAGCAGTACTTC. Its translation is CATSDTAAVEQYF.